The 25 T cell receptor beta chains listed next were all sequenced from one sample in a study of CD8+CD57+ T cells in acquired aplastic anemia. CD8+CD57+ cell expansion had been shown by flow cytometry in patients chosen for sequencing. The TCR beta profiling, which covered VDJ combination and CDR3 sequence, was carried out using genomic DNA as the template. From the reads, TCRdb called clonotypes with MiXCR, one entry per CDR3 protein. Of 160,000 or so distinct CDR3 sequences listed, over 40% are singletons. The sequencing input was sorted CD4+, CD8+, or CD8+CD57+ T cells (not recorded which) from PBMCs. Receptors originate from a human donor with aplastic anemia.

This clonotype came up once. V and J are TRBV2 and TRBJ1-1; D possibly corresponds to TRBD1 (5 bases). CDR1 and CDR2 from the germline V gene are SNHLY and FYNNEI. V was clipped by 6 bases and J by 4 bases, with 12 bases between them. The CDR3 contains 13 residues. For the CDR3, the DNA is TGTGCCAGCAGAAAGTTGGGGGGCACTGAAGCTTTCTTT. This sequence encodes CASRKLGGTEAFF.

This clonotype was observed many times. This sequence joins TRBV6-1 and TRBJ1-4; D may be TRBD1 (5 bases). Germline V gives CDR1 MNHNS, CDR2 SASEGT. V gave up 7 bases and J gave up 3 bases, with 15 bases separating them. This CDR3 contains 15 residues. Here the CDR3 reads CASKVREGPNEKLFF. CDR3 sequence (DNA): TGTGCCAGCAAGGTCAGGGAGGGACCTAATGAAAAACTGTTTTTT.

The chain links TRBV2 to TRBJ2-7, with 10 bases fitting TRBD1. The junction had 2 bases not matched to a gene; V was cut back by 3 bases and J by 6 bases. The CDR3 has 13 amino acids. From germline, CDR1 is SNHLY and CDR2 FYNNEI. Here the CDR3 reads CASSEGTGAEQYF. CDR3 DNA: TGTGCCAGCAGTGAGGGGACAGGGGCCGAGCAGTACTTC.

A few counts support this clonotype. This chain links TRBV29-1 with TRBJ2-7; TRBD1 or TRBD2 may be the D gene (6 bases each). Per germline, CDR1 SQVTM and CDR2 ANQGSEA. This CDR3 has 12 residues. V dropped 3 bases and J dropped 6 bases, with 12 bases sitting between them. This chain's CDR3 is CSVDRGGSEQYF. DNA for the CDR3: TGCAGCGTTGACAGGGGAGGATCCGAGCAGTACTTC.

The chain joins TRBV24-1 to TRBJ2-4; no clear D gene. The end of the DNA aligns better with TRBJ2-7, so the J call may be wrong. Germline V gene data show CDR1 as KGHDR and CDR2 as SFDVKD. The CDR3 has 13 amino acids. This CDR3 is CATSDSDFYEQYF. The CDR3 DNA follows: TGTGCCACCAGTGACTCAGATTTCTACGAGCAGTACTTC.

As for this clonotype: The CDR3 carries no conserved terminal phenylalanine or tryptophan, so it likely arises from a read error. The V gene is TRBV2, the J gene TRBJ1-2; maybe TRBD1 (5 bases). The V end lost 7 bases, the J end lost 4 bases, and 16 bases lay between the germline ends. The CDR3 is 14 amino acids. Germline CDR1 reads SNHLY; CDR2 reads FYNNEI. CDR3 nucleotide sequence: TGTGCCAGCACAAAGGCAAGCGGGGGCTATGGCTACACCTCC. Its translation: CASTKASGGYGYTS.

This clonotype came up many times. The V and J genes are TRBV12-3 or TRBV12-4 and TRBJ1-2; D call uncertain. There are 16 residues in the CDR3. V lost 3 bases to trimming and J lost 4 bases, with 18 bases between them. As DNA, the CDR3 is TGTGCCAGCAGTTTTTTTGAGGCAAAAGGAGGCTATGGCTACACCTTC. It translates to CASSFFEAKGGYGYTF.

The chain has TRBV29-1 and TRBJ1-4, with TRBD1 as a possible D gene (6 bases). This CDR3 region has 14 residues. Germline lookup yields CDR1 SQVTM and CDR2 ANQGSEA. V lost 3 bases and J lost 4, with 12 bases in between. The CDR3 nucleotides read TGCAGCGTTGATCCGACAGGCCATAATGAAAAACTGTTTTTT. Translated: CSVDPTGHNEKLFF.

Ten or more counts support this clonotype. The rearrangement links TRBV12-3 or TRBV12-4 to TRBJ1-4; D is undetermined. V lost 3 bases, J lost 0 bases, and 5 bases lay in between. The CDR3 contains 14 residues. CDR3 in amino acids: CASSLRATNEKLFF. CDR3 DNA: TGTGCCAGCAGTTTGAGGGCAACTAATGAAAAACTGTTTTTT.

This clonotype was picked up many times. J is TRBJ1-5 and V is TRBV24-1, with no clear D. The CDR3 sequence is 16 residues long. The germline V and J ends were trimmed by 5 bases and 5 bases, with 18 bases remaining between them. Germline CDR1 KGHDR, CDR2 SFDVKD. The CDR3 DNA follows: TGTGCCACCAGTGCGCCTCTCGGACGGCAGGATCAGCCCCAGCATTTT. This codes for CATSAPLGRQDQPQHF.

This clonotype was seen at least ten times. The genes are TRBV5-4 and TRBJ1-6; D not resolved. The CDR3 covers 12 residues. V was shortened by 4 bases and J by 8 bases, with 7 bases between the two germline ends. From germline, CDR1 is SGHNT and CDR2 YYREEE (reference sequence). The CDR3 bases are TGTGCCAGCAGCCGCGCGGATTCACCCCTCCACTTT. It yields the protein CASSRADSPLHF.

This clonotype has at least ten counts. This chain connects TRBV3-1 to TRBJ1-2, with 9 positions matching TRBD1. Germline loops: CDR1 LGHDT, CDR2 YNNKEL (reference sequence). The CDR3 contains 14 residues. J was trimmed by 4 bases and V by 4 bases; bases with no gene match: 4. CDR3 DNA: TGTGCCAGCAGCCGGGACAGGGAGGGCTATGGCTACACCTTC. Residues: CASSRDREGYGYTF.

In its sample, this clonotype was seen many times. The chain links TRBV10-1 to TRBJ2-7; maybe TRBD2 (5 bases). Germline lookup yields CDR1 WNHNN and CDR2 SYGVQD (reference sequence). CDR3 size: 14 residues. V was shortened by 3 bases and J by 3 bases, with 12 bases between the two germline ends. The CDR3 DNA follows: TGCGCCAGCAGTGATGGCGGGCCGAGCTACGAGCAGTACTTC. This encodes CASSDGGPSYEQYF.

The rearrangement uses TRBV7-2 and TRBJ1-2; D possibly corresponds to TRBD1 (5 bases). The CDR3 loop spans 13 amino acids. Trimming removed 4 bases from V and 4 bases from J, with 10 bases in between. The germline V gene has CDR1 SGHTA and CDR2 FQGNSA. CDR3 sequence reads: CASSSRTSYGYTF. As DNA, the CDR3 is TGTGCCAGCAGCTCCCGGACAAGCTATGGCTACACCTTC.

This clonotype has a count of ten or more. V usage is TRBV10-3 and J usage is TRBJ1-2; no definite D call. In germline, CDR1 is ENHRY, CDR2 SYGVKD. The CDR3 is 17 amino acids. V lost 10 bases to trimming and J lost 3 bases, with 27 bases between them. DNA for the CDR3: TGTGCCAGCAGGTTGGACCCTCACATAAAATGGGACTATGGCTACACCTTC. Translating it yields CASRLDPHIKWDYGYTF.

This clonotype came up many times. The CDR3: CSADSPGTSGAPGTQYF. The DNA of the CDR3 is TGCAGTGCGGACAGTCCCGGGACTAGCGGGGCCCCCGGTACGCAGTATTTT. This chain connects TRBV20-1 to TRBJ2-3; 13 bases are shared with TRBD2. The CDR3 is made up of 17 amino acids. Trimming removed 6 bases from V and 8 bases from J; junction bases left unmatched: 17. Germline-derived CDR1 and CDR2 are DFQATT and SNEGSKA (reference sequence).

The chain joins TRBV4-1 to TRBJ1-2, with a tentative D call TRBD1 (6 bases). V dropped 1 base and J dropped 7 bases, with 16 bases sitting between them. Germline assignment: CDR1 MGHRA and CDR2 YSYEKL. CDR3 size: 15 residues. CDR3 in DNA: TGCGCCAGCAGCCAAGGTAACAGGGAGTTTGGTGGCTACACCTTC. Its protein product is CASSQGNREFGGYTF.

This clonotype has ten or more counts. The genes are TRBV20-1 and TRBJ1-4; TRBD1 aligns across 8 bases. The CDR3 length is 14 residues. From germline, CDR1 is DFQATT and CDR2 SNEGSKA (reference sequence). The junction had 9 bases not matched to a gene; V was cut back by 6 bases and J by 6 bases. The CDR3: CSAGTGGEYEKLFF. As DNA, the CDR3 is TGCAGTGCGGGTACAGGGGGGGAATATGAAAAACTGTTTTTT.

This clonotype appeared many times. The chain recombines TRBV12-3 or TRBV12-4 with TRBJ1-6; D gene uncertain. With 8 bases removed from V and 4 bases from J, the gap between germline ends came to 9 bases. This CDR3 has 13 amino acids. This chain's CDR3 is CASARLYNSPLHF. In DNA, the CDR3 is TGTGCCAGCGCCCGGCTTTATAATTCACCCCTCCACTTT.

This clonotype has a count of ten or more. V gene TRBV19 combines with J gene TRBJ1-3, with a tentative D call TRBD1 (6 bases). The CDR3 is 16 amino acids. Germline loops: CDR1 LNHDA, CDR2 SQIVND (reference sequence). With 3 bases removed from V and 0 bases from J, the gap between germline ends came to 12 bases. The CDR3 DNA reads as TGTGCCAGTAGTATTGAGGGACAATTCTCTGGAAACACCATATATTTT. Its protein product is CASSIEGQFSGNTIYF.

This rearrangement joins TRBV29-1 to TRBJ1-2, with D possibly matching TRBD1 (5 bases). The CDR3 is 12 residues long. In germline, CDR1 is SQVTM, CDR2 ANQGSEA. V lost 7 bases and J 4 bases, leaving 13 bases between the germline ends. The CDR3 region has the DNA TGCAGCGCCGAATCTGGGGCCTATGGCTACACCTTC. Translated, it gives CSAESGAYGYTF.

Concerning this clonotype: A much bigger clone sits one base away, suggesting this may be a read error. This likely comes from a read error, as the CDR3 has no conserved phenylalanine or tryptophan at its end. The chain links TRBV9 to TRBJ1-2; D not resolved. The V and J ends lost 4 bases and 8 bases respectively, with 9 bases between them. Germline V gene sequence: CDR1 SGDLS, CDR2 YYNGEE. The CDR3 covers 11 residues. The CDR3 coding sequence is TGTGCCAGCAGCCAGCAGAACGGCTACACCCTC. It is translated as CASSQQNGYTL.

This clonotype appeared many times. The V and J genes are TRBV10-3 and TRBJ1-2, with D tentatively TRBD1 (6 bases). V was clipped by 7 bases and J by 3 bases, with 18 bases between them. This CDR3 has 15 residues. Germline V gene lookup returns CDR1 ENHRY and CDR2 SYGVKD. CDR3 nucleotides: TGTGCCATCACCGGGGGCGGGGGGCAGGACTATGGCTACACCTTC. This codes for CAITGGGGQDYGYTF.

This clonotype appeared many times. The gene calls are TRBV7-2 and TRBJ2-4; 9 bases agree with TRBD1. This CDR3 comprises 13 residues. CDR1 and CDR2 (germline): SGHTA, FQGNSA. Trimming cost V 3 bases and J 12 bases; bases outside gene matches: 6. In DNA form, the CDR3 reads TGTGCCAGCAGCTTGGGAGTACAGGGGGCTCAGTACTTC. Amino acid sequence: CASSLGVQGAQYF.

The chain is built from TRBV15 and TRBJ2-2, with D perhaps matching TRBD1 (5 bases). CDR3 length: 17 amino acids. CDR1 is LNHNV and CDR2 is YYDKDF in the germline V gene (reference sequence). Trimming removed 1 base from V and 4 bases from J, with 16 bases in between. The CDR3 DNA reads as TGTGCCACCAGCAGAGGTGGGCCAGGGAAGAGCACCGGGGAGCTGTTTTTT. Translating it yields CATSRGGPGKSTGELFF.